A selection of T cell receptor beta chains follows, all from one sample in a study of T cells after yellow fever vaccination. From the 5' RACE reads, TCRdb called clonotypes with MiXCR, one entry per CDR3 protein. The data contain about 320,000 distinct CDR3 sequences, 4% to 5.5% of them singletons. Here the sequenced sample was PBMCs, taken 15 days after the yellow fever booster vaccination. The receptors here all came from a man aged 18 to 30 who received the YFV17D yellow fever vaccine. CDR3s include the opening cysteine and the closing phenylalanine or tryptophan. The order of the fields is V gene, D gene, J gene, CDR3 length, clone size, CDR3 DNA, CDR3 protein. The D gene is left open where the match is weak. Not all rows give a size; the values are once, few, many and, for expanded clones, a class.

TRBV29-1	TRBD1	TRBJ2-7	12	few	TGCAGCACACGGACAGGGCTCGGGGAGCAGTACTTC	CSTRTGLGEQYF
TRBV7-2	TRBD2	TRBJ2-3	16	many	TGTGCCAGCAGCTCTAGCGGGGGGGCGAGGACAGATACGCAGTATTTT	CASSSSGGARTDTQYF
TRBV14	NA	TRBJ2-7	14	few	TGTGCCAGCAGCTCTCAAACAGGGTTCTACGAGCAGTACTTC	CASSSQTGFYEQYF
TRBV4-3	NA	TRBJ1-1	16	few	TGCGCCAGCAGTCAAGGGGTTTCCGGGGCCCGCACTGAAGCTTTCTTT	CASSQGVSGARTEAFF
TRBV4-3	NA	TRBJ1-2	14	many	TGCGCCAGCAGCCAAGACCCTCTGGGTTATGGCTACACCTTC	CASSQDPLGYGYTF
TRBV6-5	TRBD1	TRBJ2-1	14	many	TGTGCCAGCATATCGACAGGGACCAACAATGAGCAGTTCTTC	CASISTGTNNEQFF
TRBV4-1	NA	TRBJ2-7	12	many	TGCGCCAGCAGCGACCCCTCTTACGAGCAGTACTTC	CASSDPSYEQYF
TRBV5-1	TRBD2	TRBJ2-2	16	NA	TGCGCCAGCAGCTTGGAGGTGGGGACTATCATCGGGGAGCTGTTTTTT	CASSLEVGTIIGELFF
TRBV7-6	TRBD2	TRBJ2-1	15	NA	TGTGCCAGCAGCTTCAGGGAGGGCGGCTACAATGAGCAGTTCTTC	CASSFREGGYNEQFF
TRBV5-1	NA	TRBJ2-1	16	once	TGCGCCAGCAAGCTATCGGACTACCAAGGGGCCAATGAGCAGTTCTTC	CASKLSDYQGANEQFF
TRBV7-2	NA	TRBJ1-3	15	many	TGTGCCAGCAGCCGAGAACCCCATCTGGGAAACACCATATATTTT	CASSREPHLGNTIYF
TRBV19	TRBD1	TRBJ1-4	14	once	TGTGCCAGTAACGTCCGGGACAGAGATGAAAAACTGTTTTTT	CASNVRDRDEKLFF
TRBV5-1	NA	TRBJ1-1	12	many	TGCGCCAGCAGCTTGGGCGCAGAAGGAGCTTTCTTT	CASSLGAEGAFF
TRBV5-1	TRBD1	TRBJ1-6	16	NA	TGCGCCAGCAGCTTGGGGCAGGGGGCAAATAATTCACCCCTCCACTTT	CASSLGQGANNSPLHF
TRBV7-9	NA	TRBJ2-1	12	NA	TGTGCCAGCAGCTTAGAATGGGGGCAGCGTTTGTTC	CASSLEWGQRLF
TRBV3-1	NA	TRBJ1-2	15	NA	TGTGCCAGCAGCCGACGGAGATGGACCAACTATGGCTACACCTTC	CASSRRRWTNYGYTF
TRBV29-1	TRBD1	TRBJ1-1	14	many	TGCAGCGTCCTCCCCGGGACAGTGAACACTGAAGCTTTCTTT	CSVLPGTVNTEAFF
TRBV15	NA	TRBJ1-2	14	NA	TGTGCCACCAGCGGCCGGGACAATCTATATGGCTACACCTTC	CATSGRDNLYGYTF
TRBV13	NA	TRBJ2-2	14	NA	TGTGCCAGCAGCCGGGGACGTCCGACCGGGGAGCTGTTTTTT	CASSRGRPTGELFF
TRBV7-3	TRBD1	TRBJ2-7	13	NA	TGTGCCAGCAGCTTTGACAGGGACTACGAGCAGTACTTC	CASSFDRDYEQYF
TRBV6-2/TRBV6-3	TRBD1	TRBJ1-2	14	NA	TGTGCCAGCAGTTACACTTGGGACAGCTATGGCTACACCTTC	CASSYTWDSYGYTF
TRBV11-2	NA	TRBJ1-1	13	many	TGTGCCAGCAGCTTAGTCGGCCGATTTGAAGCTTTCTTT	CASSLVGRFEAFF
TRBV15	NA	TRBJ2-3	16	NA	TGTGCCACCAGCAGAGTCGGTCTCCGGGGGACAGATACGCAGTATTTT	CATSRVGLRGTDTQYF
TRBV28	NA	TRBJ2-6	16	NA	TGTGCCAGCAGTCCCCGGCGATTCTCTGGGGCCAACGTCCTGACTTTC	CASSPRRFSGANVLTF
TRBV3-1	NA	TRBJ2-6	18	NA	TGTGCCAGCAGCCAAGTTCTCCTGGTGGGATCTGGGGCCAACGTCCTGACTTTC	CASSQVLLVGSGANVLTF
TRBV15	NA	TRBJ1-1	11	NA	TGTGCCACCAGCAAGAAGACTGAAGCTTTCTTT	CATSKKTEAFF
TRBV7-8	TRBD2	TRBJ2-5	16	few	TGTGCCATCGGACCCTCGCCAGCTAGCGGGGGAGAGACCCAGTACTTC	CAIGPSPASGGETQYF
TRBV20-1	NA	TRBJ2-1	11	many	TGCAGTGCTATTAGGGGCCATGAGCAGTTCTTC	CSAIRGHEQFF